Below, 5 T cell receptor beta chains from the same sample are listed, as sequenced in a study of blood T cell repertoires in COVID-19. TCRdb keeps only in-frame clones here, not all; method: immunoSEQ multiplex PCR. The table lists roughly 190,000 clones, around 82% of them singletons. Sample: PBMCs or T cells enriched from blood (not recorded which). These receptors came from a man aged 40-55 years who had recovered from COVID-19.

The chain is built from TRBV9 and TRBJ2-2, with 7 bases matching TRBD2. Germline V gene data show CDR1 as SGDLS and CDR2 as YYNGEE. J gave up 2 bases and V 3 bases, and 7 bases lay outside the gene matches. CDR3 length: 16 amino acids. CDR3 nucleotides: TGTGCCAGCAGCGAATTTAGCGGGTCTAACACCGGGGAGCTGTTTTTT. It encodes CASSEFSGSNTGELFF.

The rearrangement links TRBV5-1 to TRBJ2-7; 7 positions agree with TRBD1. Germline V gene lookup returns CDR1 SGHRS and CDR2 YFSETQ. The CDR3 has 15 residues. The trim removed 4 bases at V and 0 bases at J, leaving 7 bases unmatched. The CDR3 nucleotides read TGCGCCAGCAGCCAATCCGGGACAGCCTCCTACGAGCAGTACTTC. This sequence encodes CASSQSGTASYEQYF.

This chain joins TRBV25-1 and TRBJ2-5; 8 nucleotides align to TRBD1. This CDR3 is 15 amino acids long. Germline CDR1 reads MGHDK; CDR2 reads SYGVNS. The trim removed 5 bases at V and 5 bases at J, leaving 10 bases unmatched. This CDR3 reads CASSSGQGAGETQYF. The CDR3 nucleotides are TGTGCCAGCAGTTCCGGCCAGGGGGCCGGGGAGACCCAGTACTTC.

This sequence joins TRBV2 and TRBJ2-1, with 9 bases aligning to TRBD2. The germline V gene encodes CDR1 SNHLY and CDR2 FYNNEI. V was pared by 8 bases and J by 9 bases, with 8 bases of the junction left unmatched. CDR3 length equals 13 residues. The CDR3 sequence: CASLGTSTVEQFF. The CDR3 bases are TGTGCCAGCTTGGGGACTAGCACGGTTGAGCAGTTCTTC.

The chain has TRBV5-4 and TRBJ2-6; weak D call: TRBD1 (6 bases). Germline CDR1 and CDR2: SGHNT and YYREEE (reference sequence). The CDR3 spans 17 residues. Deletions cut 0 bases from V and 0 bases from J, with 10 bases between. CDR3 amino acids: CASSLDPRGSGANVLTF. In nucleotides, the CDR3 is TGTGCCAGCAGCTTGGATCCCAGGGGCTCTGGGGCCAACGTCCTGACTTTC. The variable domain in full, with the rest retrieved from reference TRBV5-4 and TRBJ2-6, is ETGVTQSPTHLIKTRGQQVTLRCSSQSGHNTVSWYQQALGQGPQFIFQYYREEENGRGNFPPRFSGLQFPNYSSELNVNALELDDSALYLCASSLDPRGSGANVLTFGAGSRLTVL.